This TCR beta chain emerged from a study of TIL therapy for anti-PD-1-resistant metastatic lung cancer. CDR1 and CDR2 from the germline V gene are SGHNT and YENEEA. V dropped 4 bases and J dropped 2; count of bases not matched to a gene: 4. The CDR3 is 15 residues long. As to time point: pre-treatment sample, taken before nivolumab and TIL therapy. The libraries were made with immunoSEQ v3. Assay: immunoSEQ multiplex PCR; the TCRdb copy retains only in-frame clones and omits some. Here the sample spans some 50,000 clones, 70% to 85% being singletons. Sequencing was performed on blood, taken at baseline. The receptor's source is a man between 65 and 85 years old with non-small cell lung cancer. The chain uses TRBV11-3 and TRBJ2-5, with 10 bases fitting TRBD2. In DNA form, the CDR3 reads TGTGCCAGCAGCTCCCGGACTAGCGGACAAGAGACCCAGTACTTC. Its protein product is CASSSRTSGQETQYF. The full variable domain, rest sourced from reference TRBV11-3 and TRBJ2-5, is EAGVVQSPRYKIIEKKQPVAFWCNPISGHNTLYWYLQNLGQGPELLIRYENEEAVDDSQLPKDRFSAERLKGVDSTLKIQPAELGDSAVYLCASSSRTSGQETQYFGPGTRLLVL.